A selection of T cell receptor beta chains follows, all from one sample in a study of blood T cells in healthy people across ages. Using its own MiXCR run on the 5' RACE reads, TCRdb lists one record per CDR3 protein. The sample shows 730,000 or so distinct CDR3 sequences, approximately 43% of them seen only once. The sample was blood. Receptor source: a woman aged 55-69 years in good health. Each CDR3 is given with its conserved first and last residue. Fields, in order: CDR3 protein, V gene, J gene.

CASRPGGWAGAYEQYF,TRBV6-2/TRBV6-3,NA
CSAGQSAKNIQYF,TRBV20-1,TRBJ2-4
CAISESGPGGALGEQFF,TRBV10-3,TRBJ2-1
CASSQDMRREEKLFF,TRBV3-1,TRBJ1-4
CSAGRADTQYF,TRBV20-1,TRBJ2-3
CATSRDPQGGEKLFF,TRBV15,TRBJ1-4
CASSPLGTFRETQYF,TRBV18,TRBJ2-5
CASSPSGVGGSYEQYF,TRBV7-9,TRBJ2-7
CSALRGILYQETQYF,TRBV20-1,TRBJ2-5
CASSLWAGGSGANVLTF,TRBV5-1,TRBJ2-6
CASSFSRDPYNEQFF,TRBV27,TRBJ2-1
CSVIGGPNQPQHF,TRBV29-1,TRBJ1-5
CAIRTSGDEQFF,TRBV10-3,TRBJ2-1
CATLDATYGYTF,TRBV10-3,TRBJ1-2
CASSQGAAGEETQYF,TRBV4-2,TRBJ2-5
CASSPPGIGELFF,TRBV18,TRBJ2-2
CASSPLGLAGGRNEQYF,TRBV7-3,TRBJ2-5
CASILAGERNEQFF,TRBV28,TRBJ2-1
CGIPAGGLDGELFF,TRBV29-1,TRBJ2-2
CASSSTAGAYEQYF,TRBV5-1,TRBJ2-7
CASSYDSGRGQYF,TRBV5-4,TRBJ2-5
CASSLAGERNYEQYF,TRBV6-2/TRBV6-3,TRBJ2-7
CSARESTANTEAFF,TRBV20-1,TRBJ1-1
CASSVVGAANTGELFF,TRBV9,TRBJ2-2
CASSPHLGGILDTQYF,TRBV3-1,TRBJ2-3
CASSLDRIYGYTF,TRBV7-2,TRBJ1-2
CASSLLELLSSYNEQFF,TRBV5-1,TRBJ2-1
CSARASDIRETQYF,TRBV20-1,TRBJ2-5
CASSPPGRSYNEQFF,TRBV18,TRBJ2-1
CASSPNDQETQYF,TRBV18,TRBJ2-5
CSARRDSPNSPLHF,TRBV20-1,TRBJ1-6
CASSSPGSYTQYF,TRBV5-6,TRBJ2-3
CSARDASSGANVLTF,TRBV20-1,TRBJ2-6
CASSRDSSSGANVLTF,TRBV2,TRBJ2-6
CSARDPGIYGYTF,TRBV20-1,TRBJ1-2
CASRTSGSEQYF,TRBV11-1,TRBJ2-7
CASSPRGLRGYTF,TRBV3-1,TRBJ1-2
CASSLGGRVYSDAQYF,TRBV7-2,TRBJ2-3
CSAGQFSGANVLTF,TRBV20-1,TRBJ2-6
CATSFGGVRAYEQYF,TRBV12-3/TRBV12-4,TRBJ2-7
CVSSLVGADLSYEQYF,TRBV7-3,TRBJ2-7
CASILHTGAVSTDTQYF,TRBV6-6,TRBJ2-3
CSASAGANYGYTF,TRBV20-1,TRBJ1-2
CSASTGANTEAFF,TRBV20-1,TRBJ1-1
CSALSRDNEQFF,TRBV20-1,TRBJ2-1
CSARSSWEGRGDNQPQHF,TRBV20-1,TRBJ1-5
CASLGQNYEQYF,TRBV28,TRBJ2-7
CSAIRASEGEAFF,TRBV20-1,TRBJ1-1
CSARVQQGAGEAFF,TRBV20-1,TRBJ1-1
CASSITSGSYTQYF,TRBV7-3,TRBJ2-3
CASSTGQDPNQPQHF,TRBV7-9,TRBJ1-5
CSASASGRTEAFF,TRBV20-1,TRBJ1-1
CASSFIRLAGTGELFF,TRBV7-8,TRBJ2-2
CAISESTGVVLFF,TRBV10-3,TRBJ2-2